Below are 25 T cell receptor beta chains sequenced from a single sample in a study of T cells in localized non-small cell lung cancer. The table came from immunoSEQ multiplex PCR; TCRdb's copy has only in-frame clones and leaves some out. The table has roughly 15,000 clones, about 90% seen once. The sequences come from peripheral blood mononuclear cells, collected before any cancer treatment. The source is a woman between 40 and 69 years old with stage III lung adenocarcinoma.

V gene TRBV19 combines with J gene TRBJ1-2; D gene ambiguous. The CDR3 totals 13 residues. CDR1 is LNHDA, CDR2 SQIVND, per germline (reference sequence). Between the trimmed V and J ends, which lost 4 bases and 3 bases, there was a span of 9 bases. CDR3 coding DNA: TGTGCCAGTAGTACAGATACCTACTATGGCTACACCTTC. This sequence encodes CASSTDTYYGYTF.

This clone occurred once. This chain connects TRBV7-3 to TRBJ2-3; the D gene is possibly TRBD1 (5 bases). V lost 5 bases and J lost 6, with 18 bases in between. This CDR3 region has 15 residues. Germline CDR1 and CDR2: SGHTA and FQGTGA. The CDR3 protein is CASSRLSGSIDTQYF. The DNA for the CDR3 is TGTGCCAGCAGCCGGTTGTCAGGGTCTATCGATACGCAGTATTTT.

The chain carries TRBV19 and TRBJ1-1, with TRBD1 matching over 7 bases. V was clipped by 3 bases and J by 1 base; unmatched bases: 5. The CDR3 has 15 amino acids. CDR1 and CDR2 from the germline V gene are LNHDA and SQIVND (reference sequence). The CDR3 is CASSIRRGQNTEAFF. DNA for the CDR3: TGTGCCAGTAGTATTCGAAGGGGGCAGAACACTGAAGCTTTCTTT.

V is TRBV7-9 and J is TRBJ1-2, with 12 bases that match TRBD1. Trimming cost V 3 bases and J 7 bases; bases outside gene matches: 9. This CDR3 is 16 amino acids long. In germline, CDR1 is SEHNR, CDR2 FQNEAQ (reference sequence). The CDR3 nucleotides read TGTGCCAGCAGCTTTCCCAAGGGACAGGGGGCGCCTGGCTACACCTTC. Protein sequence: CASSFPKGQGAPGYTF.

The chain carries TRBV19 and TRBJ2-5; D uncertain. With 5 bases removed from V and 0 bases from J, the gap between germline ends came to 7 bases. Germline assignment: CDR1 LNHDA and CDR2 SQIVND (reference sequence). This CDR3 has 13 residues. For the CDR3, the DNA is TGTGCCAGTAGTCATGGGGACCAAGAGACCCAGTACTTC. Its translation: CASSHGDQETQYF.

This clone has only one observation. The chain is built from TRBV6-6 and TRBJ2-1, with 11 bases matching TRBD1. This CDR3 spans 16 amino acids. Per germline, CDR1 MNHNY and CDR2 SVGAGI (reference sequence). J lost 6 bases, V lost 6 bases, and 10 bases had no gene match. Here the CDR3 reads CASRDATGQGGNEQFF. As DNA, the CDR3 is TGTGCCAGCAGAGACGCCACGGGACAGGGGGGCAATGAGCAGTTCTTC.

V usage is TRBV5-1 and J usage is TRBJ2-2, with D tentatively TRBD2 (6 bases). V gave up 4 bases and J gave up 6 bases, with 13 bases separating them. Germline CDR1 and CDR2: SGHRS and YFSETQ. The CDR3 sequence is 14 residues long. As DNA, the CDR3 is TGCGCCAGCAGCCAACAATGGGGGGCCGGGGAGCTGTTTTTT. Translation: CASSQQWGAGELFF.

The chain combines TRBV7-8 with TRBJ2-2, with 7 bases that match TRBD2. Germline-derived CDR1 and CDR2 are SGHVS and FQNEAQ. The CDR3 totals 16 residues. J lost 6 bases, V lost 1 base, and 8 bases had no gene match. The CDR3 here is CASSLGTRSAPGELFF. CDR3 in DNA: TGTGCCAGCAGCTTAGGGACTAGAAGCGCCCCCGGGGAGCTGTTTTTT.

The chain links TRBV10-1 to TRBJ2-1, with 13 nucleotides matching TRBD2. V lost 5 bases, J lost 7 bases, and 2 bases stayed unmatched. The CDR3 is made up of 14 amino acids. Germline V gene sequence: CDR1 WNHNN, CDR2 SYGVQD (reference sequence). Here the CDR3 reads CASSRTSGSNEQFF. The DNA of the CDR3 is TGCGCCAGCAGTCGGACTAGCGGGAGTAATGAGCAGTTCTTC.

The J gene is TRBJ2-4, the V gene TRBV19, with D perhaps TRBD1 (6 bases). The CDR3 is 12 amino acids. Germline V CDR1 and CDR2: LNHDA, SQIVND (reference sequence). The V gene lost 8 bases and the J gene lost 7 bases, with 12 bases spanning the gap. The CDR3 loop reads CASRQRGNIQYF. The CDR3, as DNA: TGTGCCAGTCGACAAAGGGGGAACATTCAGTACTTC.

This clone came up once. The chain recombines TRBV28 with TRBJ1-4; D is unresolved. The CDR3 has 11 amino acids. Per germline, CDR1 MDHEN and CDR2 SYDVKM. V was trimmed by 10 bases and J by 8 bases, leaving 11 bases between them. The CDR3 region is CAIGKGEKLFF. DNA for the CDR3: TGTGCCATCGGAAAGGGAGAAAAACTGTTTTTT.

The chain carries TRBV27 and TRBJ1-3; D may be TRBD1 (5 bases). This CDR3 spans 16 amino acids. Trimming took off 5 bases at V and 0 bases at J, with 14 bases between the two ends. Germline CDR1 reads MNHEY; CDR2 reads SMNVEV (reference sequence). CDR3 sequence (DNA): TGTGCCAGCAGTCGCCTGGGGGGGAGCTCTGGAAACACCATATATTTT. Its protein product is CASSRLGGSSGNTIYF.

The J gene is TRBJ2-7, the V gene TRBV6-1, with 10 nucleotides matching TRBD2. Trimming cost V 4 bases and J 2 bases; bases outside gene matches: 2. This CDR3 is built from 14 residues. Germline CDR1 and CDR2: MNHNS and SASEGT. The CDR3 is CASSGTSGPYEQYF. CDR3 nucleotide sequence: TGTGCCAGCAGTGGGACTAGCGGACCCTACGAGCAGTACTTC.

The genes are TRBV28 and TRBJ1-4; 7 bases match TRBD1. CDR1 MDHEN and CDR2 SYDVKM come from the germline V gene. V was pared by 6 bases and J by 3 bases, with 7 bases of the junction left unmatched. This CDR3 is 15 amino acids long. Here the CDR3 DNA reads TGTGCCAGCAGCTATAGCAGGGGGGCTAATGAAAAACTGTTTTTT. Amino acids: CASSYSRGANEKLFF.

This chain uses TRBV11-2 with TRBJ1-1; no clear D. Germline CDR1 reads SGHAT; CDR2 reads FQNNGV. This CDR3 region has 15 residues. Trimming took 6 bases from V and 0 from J, leaving 14 bases between them. This CDR3 reads CASRESSAMNTEAFF. DNA for the CDR3: TGTGCCAGCAGGGAAAGCAGCGCCATGAACACTGAAGCTTTCTTT.

The gene calls are TRBV4-2 and TRBJ2-1; D is uncertain. V was cut by 3 bases and J by 14 bases, with 17 bases left in between. The CDR3 spans 13 residues. CDR1 and CDR2 (germline): LGHNA, YNFKEQ. The CDR3 DNA reads as TGTGCCAGCAGCCAGGAAGATTCCCGCGACGAGTTCTTC. This encodes CASSQEDSRDEFF.

The chain links TRBV19 to TRBJ1-1; no clear D gene. Trimming cost V 5 bases and J 7 bases, with 8 bases left between them. CDR3 length: 11 residues. Germline-derived CDR1 and CDR2 are LNHDA and SQIVND (reference sequence). The CDR3 here is CASSLIGEAFF. In nucleotides, the CDR3 is TGTGCCAGTAGTCTTATCGGTGAAGCTTTCTTT. Using reference TRBV19 and TRBJ1-1 for the parts outside the CDR3, the full variable domain is DGGITQSPKYLFRKEGQNVTLSCEQNLNHDAMYWYRQDPGQGLRLIYYSQIVNDFQKGDIAEGYSVSREKKESFPLTVTSAQKNPTAFYLCASSLIGEAFFGQGTRLTVV.

The V and J genes are TRBV11-3 and TRBJ2-1, with 7 bases fitting TRBD2. The CDR3 is 17 residues long. Germline V gene sequence: CDR1 SGHNT, CDR2 YENEEA. V lost 2 bases to trimming and J lost 3 bases; unmatched junction nucleotides: 10. CDR3 residues: CASSLRGYTGGYNEQFF. The CDR3, as DNA: TGTGCCAGCAGCTTAAGGGGCTATACGGGAGGCTACAATGAGCAGTTCTTC.

The gene calls are TRBV4-3 and TRBJ1-3, with D unclear. The CDR3 is 14 residues long. The V end was cut by 0 bases, the J end by 4 bases, with 7 bases between. Germline V gives CDR1 LGHNA, CDR2 YSLEER. Here the CDR3 reads CASSQDRRGNTIYF. The CDR3 DNA follows: TGCGCCAGCAGCCAAGATCGTAGGGGAAACACCATATATTTT.

The CDR3 loop is CASSMEGRIETQYF. CDR3 nucleotides: TGTGCCAGTAGTATGGAGGGCAGGATAGAGACCCAGTACTTC. The rearrangement links TRBV19 to TRBJ2-5, with D maybe TRBD2 (6 bases). The germline V and J ends were trimmed by 3 bases and 4 bases, with 12 bases remaining between them. This CDR3 has 14 residues. Per germline, CDR1 LNHDA and CDR2 SQIVND (reference sequence).

CDR3 coding DNA: TGTGCCAGCAGCCCCAGGCGGGAAGGGGATACGCAGTATTTT. It encodes CASSPRREGDTQYF. The chain uses TRBV5-4 and TRBJ2-3; TRBD2 is a possible D gene (6 bases). V lost 4 bases, J lost 6 bases, and 15 bases lay in between. CDR1 and CDR2 (germline): SGHNT, YYREEE (reference sequence). There are 14 residues in the CDR3.

The chain couples TRBV7-6 to TRBJ2-3; 8 nucleotides align to TRBD2. Germline assignment: CDR1 SGHVS and CDR2 FNYEAQ. With V trimmed by 5 bases and J by 4 bases, 5 bases remained unmatched. This CDR3 contains 14 residues. The CDR3: CASSPGGVADTQYF. The CDR3 nucleotides read TGTGCCAGCAGCCCCGGGGGGGTGGCAGATACGCAGTATTTT.

This CDR3 reads CAISGGSPVDTQYF. The CDR3 DNA sequence: TGTGCCATCAGTGGAGGGTCGCCAGTGGATACGCAGTATTTT. This sequence joins TRBV10-3 and TRBJ2-3; possibly TRBD2 for D (5 bases). CDR1 and CDR2 (germline): ENHRY, SYGVKD. The CDR3 is 14 residues long. Trimming removed 4 bases at V and 6 bases at J, with 14 bases between.

The V gene is TRBV2, the J gene TRBJ2-5; D remains unclear. The germline CDR1 and CDR2 sequences are SNHLY and FYNNEI. V lost 7 bases, J lost 4 bases, and 13 bases lay in between. The CDR3 is 13 residues long. The CDR3 region is CASKWRPGETQYF. For the CDR3, the DNA is TGTGCCAGCAAGTGGCGGCCGGGAGAGACCCAGTACTTC.

The chain carries TRBV11-2 and TRBJ1-3, with D possibly TRBD1 on 6 matching bases. Trimming removed 3 bases at V and 0 bases at J, with 9 bases between. The V gene's germline CDR1 is SGHAT and CDR2 FQNNGV. The CDR3 loop spans 15 amino acids. As DNA, the CDR3 is TGTGCCAGCAGCTTGGGGGCGAACTCTGGAAACACCATATATTTT. Translated, it gives CASSLGANSGNTIYF. The complete variable domain, with remaining parts taken from reference TRBV11-2 and TRBJ1-3, reads EAGVAQSPRYKIIEKRQSVAFWCNPISGHATLYWYQQILGQGPKLLIQFQNNGVVDDSQLPKDRFSAERLKGVDSTLKIQPAKLEDSAVYLCASSLGANSGNTIYFGEGSWLTVV.